This T cell receptor beta chain was profiled in a study of CD8 T cells in ankylosing spondylitis. Whole-study results and caveats: It was reported that disease-linked clones were significantly enriched in matched ankylosing spondylitis synovial fluid. Among TCR beta sequences, a motif of roughly 8 highly homologous variants appeared characteristic of ankylosing spondylitis blood.

Concerning this clonotype: Antigen specificity is unknown.

The CDR3 has 13 residues. CDR1 is DFQATT, CDR2 SNEGSKA, per germline (reference sequence). The V gene lost 3 bases and the J gene lost 3 bases, with 12 bases spanning the gap. In TCRdb, the 5' RACE reads were re-called with MiXCR into one record per CDR3 protein. The sample has approximately 300,000 distinct CDR3 sequences, less than 25% seen once. Source material: blood, either unsorted or a sorted T cell fraction (not recorded which). The chain is built from TRBV20-1 and TRBJ2-7; D may be TRBD1 (5 bases). This clonotype originated in a female donor with ankylosing spondylitis or in good health (not recorded which). The CDR3 protein is CSASPGHHYEQYF. The DNA for the CDR3 is TGCAGTGCTAGCCCAGGACATCACTACGAGCAGTACTTC.